The present T cell receptor (beta chain) was sequenced within a study of blood T cell repertoires in COVID-19. Study-level background: Samples representing acute and convalescent COVID-19 were sourced from the United States, Italy and Spain. T cells, B-cell-depleted T cells, or PBMCs provided the cDNA or gDNA that served as material.

This clone was seen repeatedly, ten times or more. A Seattle source enrolled patients during active infection and followed them longitudinally. As originally analysed: Nucleated cell counts were estimated from reference gene primer amplification. Only in-frame clones appear in the TCRdb table, and some are missing; sequencing was by immunoSEQ multiplex PCR. V, J and clone size reflect that table, while D and trimming were determined from the DNA. The sample carries roughly 150,000 clones, about four fifths recorded once. There are 14 residues in the CDR3. V gave up 6 bases and J gave up 4 bases; unmatched junction bases: 4. Germline V gives CDR1 SGHTA, CDR2 FQGNSA.

The sequenced material came from peripheral blood. The genes are TRBV7-2 and TRBJ1-4; 8 bases fit TRBD1. The origin of this receptor is a woman aged 55-69 years with COVID-19, enrolled during active disease. The CDR3 bases are TGTGCCAGCAGATGGGACAGGAGTAATGAAAAACTGTTTTTT. Translating it yields CASRWDRSNEKLFF.